This T cell receptor (beta chain) was captured by sequencing in a study of blood T cell repertoires in COVID-19. Background on the study: Donors in the United States, Italy and Spain gave samples during acute or convalescent COVID-19.

The germline gives CDR1 MGHRA, CDR2 YSYEKL. This CDR3 spans 15 amino acids. The junction had 7 bases not matched to a gene; V was cut back by 3 bases and J by 3 bases. Recruits, aged about 18 to 95 years, lived in 24 US areas. Libraries were prepared by immunoSEQ multiplex PCR; TCRdb keeps only in-frame clonotypes and omits some of them. The sample carries a few hundred thousand clones, roughly nine tenths recorded once. The chain has TRBV4-1 and TRBJ2-7; the match to TRBD1 covers 8 bases. The TCR originated in a man between 18 and 29 years old who had recovered from COVID-19. The sample comprised PBMCs or T cells enriched from blood (not recorded which). DNA for the CDR3: TGCGCCAGCAGCCATCTTCCGGGACAGGACTACGAGCAGTACTTC. This translates into CASSHLPGQDYEQYF.